These T cell receptor beta chains were read from a single sample in a study of shared clonotypes between healthy human individuals. Generated by immunoSEQ multiplex PCR, the TCRdb table keeps only in-frame clones and is missing some. This sample has around 2.1 million clones, with about 92% found just once. The material sequenced was naive CD8+ T cells from PBMCs. The receptors originated from a man aged 18 to 30 in good health. Some clones in this sample may be carry-over from other donors' samples. CDR3s include the opening cysteine and the closing phenylalanine or tryptophan.

V	J	CDR3
TRBV12-5	TRBJ1-5	CASGFNQPQHF
TRBV28	TRBJ2-1	CASSLAQLSSYNEQFF
TRBV10-1	TRBJ2-7	CASSEFRVNEQYF
TRBV27	TRBJ2-7	CASSLIGAEQYF
TRBV25-1	TRBJ1-1	CASTQTGANTEAFF
TRBV4-3	TRBJ2-1	CASSPFHSGPYNEQFF
TRBV19	TRBJ2-1	CASTPSGGSHNEQFF
TRBV4-1	TRBJ2-7	CASSLRGGTVYEQYF
TRBV27	TRBJ1-1	CASSPRVGTEAFF
TRBV6-6	TRBJ1-1	CASSPGGGEAFF
TRBV28	TRBJ1-1	CASSPLGAYTEAFF
TRBV7-9	TRBJ2-1	CASSLAPATYNEQFF
TRBV7-9	TRBJ2-2	CASTHSPGARTGELFF
TRBV27	TRBJ2-7	CASRVLAGGLFYEQYF
TRBV7-9	TRBJ1-1	CASSLYLEDLAEAFF
TRBV6-1	TRBJ1-3	CASSEIRGVTIYF
TRBV28	TRBJ1-3	CASRPNSWGPGNTIYF
TRBV10-2	TRBJ2-2	CASSEPARSGELFF
TRBV9	TRBJ2-4	CASSQGLAKNIQYF
TRBV7-9	TRBJ2-5	CASSSSAIETQYF
TRBV29-1	TRBJ2-3	CSGTGVENPSTDTQYF
TRBV9	TRBJ2-7	CASSVAPPYEQYF
TRBV2	TRBJ2-1	CASRRLPGDRFSNEQFF
TRBV9	TRBJ2-4	CASSVGLALGIQYF
TRBV7-8	TRBJ1-5	CASSLEPLSLLNQPQHF
TRBV5-4	TRBJ2-2	CASSLDSGRAAGELFF
TRBV7-9	TRBJ2-3	CASSLAGVKDTQYF
TRBV2	TRBJ2-7	CASSELGENSYEQYF
TRBV4-1	TRBJ2-3	CASSQVGTDTQYF
TRBV6-5	TRBJ2-2	CASSYGQAGAGELFF
TRBV28	TRBJ1-2	CASSLAAPYGYTF
TRBV9	TRBJ2-4	CASSPGQGGIQYF
TRBV11-2	TRBJ1-2	CASTLGREDGYTF